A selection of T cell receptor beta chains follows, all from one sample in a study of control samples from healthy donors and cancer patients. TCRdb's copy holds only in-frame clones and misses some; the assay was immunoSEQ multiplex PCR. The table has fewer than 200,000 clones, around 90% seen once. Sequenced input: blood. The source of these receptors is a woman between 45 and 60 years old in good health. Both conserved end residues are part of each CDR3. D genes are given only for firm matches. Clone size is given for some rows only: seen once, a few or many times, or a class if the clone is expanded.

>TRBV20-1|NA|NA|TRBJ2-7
TGCAGTGCACTAAGGTTTAAGGAGCAGTACTTC
CSALRFKEQYF
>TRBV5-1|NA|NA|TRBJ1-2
TGCGCCAGCAGCTTGCAAGGGGACGGCTATGGCTACACCTTC
CASSLQGDGYGYTF
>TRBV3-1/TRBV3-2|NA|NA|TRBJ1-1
TGTGCCAGCAGCTCAACAGGGCAGGGCACTGAAGCTTTCTTT
CASSSTGQGTEAFF
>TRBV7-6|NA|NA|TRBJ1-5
TGTGCCAGCAGCCCTCACTGGGGTCAGCCCCAGCATTTT
CASSPHWGQPQHF
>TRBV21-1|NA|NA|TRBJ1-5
TGTGCCAGCAGCGTCCCTGACAGGAGTAGGAATATCAATCAGCCCCAGCATTTT
CASSVPDRSRNINQPQHF
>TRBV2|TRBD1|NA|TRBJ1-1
TGTGCCAGCAGTGGGGACAGGGTGAGACCCCTGAACACTGAAGCTTTCTTT
CASSGDRVRPLNTEAFF
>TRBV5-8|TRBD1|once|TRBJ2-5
TGTGCCAGCAGCTCCCCAGGGGGCCGGGAGACCCAGTACTTC
CASSSPGGRETQYF
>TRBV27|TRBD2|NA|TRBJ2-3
TGTGCCAGCAGTACCCGATCCGGGACTACCTTCGTTACAGATACGCAGTATTTT
CASSTRSGTTFVTDTQYF
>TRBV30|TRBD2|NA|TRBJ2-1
TGTGCCTGGGGACTAGCGGGAGGCAGCTCCTACAATGAGCAGTTCTTC
CAWGLAGGSSYNEQFF
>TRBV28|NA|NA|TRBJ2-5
TGTGCCATACGGGGCGGAGAGACCCAGTACTTC
CAIRGGETQYF
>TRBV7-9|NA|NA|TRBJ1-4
TGTGCCAGCACATTCAGGGGAGGGAAGACTAATGAAAAACTGTTTTTT
CASTFRGGKTNEKLFF
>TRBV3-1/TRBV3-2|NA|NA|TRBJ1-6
TGTGCCAGCAGCCAAGAAGGTGTTAGCAATTCACCCCTCCACTTT
CASSQEGVSNSPLHF
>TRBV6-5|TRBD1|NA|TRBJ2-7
TGTGCCAGCAGTCACGGTGGACAGGGCTACGAGCAGTACTTC
CASSHGGQGYEQYF
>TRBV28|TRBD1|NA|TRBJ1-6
TGTGCCAGCAGACCCACAGGGGTCGATAATTCACCCCTCCACTTT
CASRPTGVDNSPLHF
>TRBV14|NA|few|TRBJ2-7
TGTGCCAGCAGCCAAGGCCTCGCGGAGTTAGGCTACGAGCAGTACTTC
CASSQGLAELGYEQYF
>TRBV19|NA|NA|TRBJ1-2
TGTGCCAGTAGCAATACGGGGATCGGCTATGGCTACACCTTC
CASSNTGIGYGYTF
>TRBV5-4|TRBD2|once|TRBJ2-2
TGTGCCAGCAGCCCACCGGGCGGGGGGGCTGGGGAGCTGTTTTTT
CASSPPGGGAGELFF
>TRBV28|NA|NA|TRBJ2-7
TGTGCCAGCAGTTTGGCGAAAGGAGAGCAGTACTTC
CASSLAKGEQYF
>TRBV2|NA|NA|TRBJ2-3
TGTGCCAGCGGAGGTAACAGGAGGGCAGATACGCAGTATTTT
CASGGNRRADTQYF
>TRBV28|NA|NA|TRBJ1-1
TGTGCCAGCAGTCTCCAGGGAAGTGGGGTAAACACTGAAGCTTTCTTT
CASSLQGSGVNTEAFF
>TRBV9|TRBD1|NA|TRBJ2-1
TGTGCCAGCAGCGTGGGGACAGGCTCTACAAGCTCCTACAATGAGCAGTTCTTC
CASSVGTGSTSSYNEQFF
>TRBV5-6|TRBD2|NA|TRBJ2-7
TGTGCCAGCAGCCCGGAGGTAGCGGGAGGTTATGAGCAGTACTTC
CASSPEVAGGYEQYF
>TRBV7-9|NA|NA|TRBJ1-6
TGTGCCAGCAGCTTAGAGGGTAATTCACCCCTCCACTTT
CASSLEGNSPLHF
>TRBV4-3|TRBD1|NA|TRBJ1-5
TGCGCCAGCAGCCAAGATGGACAGGGGCATCAGCCCCAGCATTTT
CASSQDGQGHQPQHF
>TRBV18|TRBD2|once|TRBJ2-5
TGTGCCAGCTCACCCCTAGCGGGAGAGACCCAGTACTTC
CASSPLAGETQYF
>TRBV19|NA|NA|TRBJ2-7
TGTGCCAGTACCCTTCGGGTAGGACTCCGCTACGAGCAGTACTTC
CASTLRVGLRYEQYF
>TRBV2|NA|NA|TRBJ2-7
TGTGCCAGCAGCATCGACAGAGGCGCCCCCTACGAGCAGTACTTC
CASSIDRGAPYEQYF
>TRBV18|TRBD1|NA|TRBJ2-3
TGTGCCAGCTCCCCCCAGGGGGCCACAGATACGCAGTATTTT
CASSPQGATDTQYF
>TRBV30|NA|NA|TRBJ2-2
TGTGCCTGGAGTCGACAGGGACTCCCCACCGGGGAGCTGTTTTTT
CAWSRQGLPTGELFF
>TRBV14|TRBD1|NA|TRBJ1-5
TGTGCCAGCAGCCGGACAGGGTTCGGTCAGCCCCAGCATTTT
CASSRTGFGQPQHF
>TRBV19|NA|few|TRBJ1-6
TGTGCCAGTAATTGGCTCCGGGGGGATTCACCCCTCCACTTT
CASNWLRGDSPLHF
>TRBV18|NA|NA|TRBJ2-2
TGTGCCAGCTCACCAGGGACACTGAACACCGGGGAGCTGTTTTTT
CASSPGTLNTGELFF
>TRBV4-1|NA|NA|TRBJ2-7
TGCGCCAGCAGCCCTCCGTCCTCCTACGAGCAGTACTTC
CASSPPSSYEQYF
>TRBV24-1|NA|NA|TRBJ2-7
TGTGCCACCAGTGATCTCCCGGGGGACGAGCAGTACTTC
CATSDLPGDEQYF
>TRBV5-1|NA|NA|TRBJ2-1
TGCGCCAGCAGCTTGGTGGGACAAGCCTACAATGAGCAGTTCTTC
CASSLVGQAYNEQFF
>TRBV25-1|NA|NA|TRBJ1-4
TGTGCCAGCAGTGATCTAATCCGGGGTCTTAATGAAAAACTGTTTTTT
CASSDLIRGLNEKLFF
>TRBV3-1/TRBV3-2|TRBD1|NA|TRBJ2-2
TGTGCCAGCAGCCAAGATCGGCAGGGGGCGCGCCCTAACACCGGGGAGCTGTTTTTT
CASSQDRQGARPNTGELFF
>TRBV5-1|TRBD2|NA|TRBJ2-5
TGCGCCAGCAGCCCTGGAGCGGGGGGCAGAGAGACCCAGTACTTC
CASSPGAGGRETQYF
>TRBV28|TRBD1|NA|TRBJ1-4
TGTGCCAGCAGTTTACCGGGACAGGGGGAAGGGGAAAAACTGTTTTTT
CASSLPGQGEGEKLFF
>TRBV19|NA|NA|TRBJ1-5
TGTGCCAGTAGTATAGGGCCGAGAGGGGATCAGCCCCAGCATTTT
CASSIGPRGDQPQHF
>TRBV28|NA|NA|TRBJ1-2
TGTGCCAGCAGGTCCCCTCTAATTAACTATGGCTACACCTTC
CASRSPLINYGYTF
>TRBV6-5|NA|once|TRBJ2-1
TGTGCGGGGCGCAGGAACGGGTACAATGAGCAGTTCTTC
CAGRRNGYNEQFF